These 31 T cell receptor beta chains were all obtained from the same sample, sequenced in a study of T cell responses to AZD1222 COVID-19 vaccine (dated by TCRdb to the early 2020s). Libraries came from the immunoSEQ multiplex PCR assay. This is the immuneACCESS table as TCRdb keeps it, with only in-frame sequences that have V and J called. A part of the clones is gone; compared with another copy, unresolved V genes explain less than half, and the rest is unexplained. In this sample the table shows about 160,000 clones, around 90% of which occur a single time. The ten biggest clones cover more than 1.4% of the sample. According to the study, the label for this sample's time point signals: baseline before first vaccination. The material sequenced was peripheral blood, taken on day 0 of AZD1222 vaccination. These receptors were taken from an adult in good health.

The chain uses TRBV27 and TRBJ2-3; 8 nucleotides align to TRBD2. Germline V gene sequence: CDR1 MNHEY, CDR2 SMNVEV (reference sequence). The trim removed 5 bases at V and 6 bases at J, leaving 4 bases unmatched. The CDR3 runs to 13 residues. This CDR3 is CASSSGGRDTQYF. The CDR3 DNA sequence: TGTGCCAGCAGTAGCGGGGGAAGGGATACGCAGTATTTT.

The chain uses TRBV28 and TRBJ1-6; D not certain. V lost 1 base and J 0 bases, leaving 13 bases between the germline ends. Germline-derived CDR1 and CDR2 are MDHEN and SYDVKM. The CDR3 contains 18 residues. The CDR3 protein is CASSLLGGSSSYNSPLHF. In DNA, the CDR3 is TGTGCCAGCAGTTTATTGGGAGGGAGTAGCTCCTATAATTCACCCCTCCACTTT.

The chain has TRBV6-5 and TRBJ1-5, with TRBD1 matching over 10 bases. The CDR3 totals 15 residues. Losses at the gene ends were 6 bases for V and 5 bases for J; bases not matched to a gene: 7. Germline-derived CDR1 and CDR2 are MNHEY and SVGAGI. The CDR3 DNA reads as TGTGCCAGCAGACCCCGGACAGGGGGACATCAGCCCCAGCATTTT. Encoded protein: CASRPRTGGHQPQHF.

This clone was seen a handful of times. J is TRBJ1-2 and V is TRBV6-5; the D gene is possibly TRBD1 (6 bases). Between the trimmed V and J ends, which lost 4 bases and 8 bases, there was a span of 11 bases. Germline assignment: CDR1 MNHEY and CDR2 SVGAGI. The CDR3 is 12 amino acids. The CDR3 is CASSWGRGGYTF. In DNA form, the CDR3 reads TGTGCCAGCAGTTGGGGGCGCGGGGGCTACACCTTC.

A few counts support this clone. This chain uses TRBV3-1 (or the pseudogene TRBV3-2) with TRBJ2-3; D possibly corresponds to TRBD2 (6 bases). This CDR3 spans 16 amino acids. Trimming removed 1 base from V and 3 bases from J, with 14 bases in between. Germline V gives CDR1 LGHDT, CDR2 YNNKEL (reference sequence). CDR3 protein: CASSQGSRLATDTQYF. The DNA of the CDR3 is TGTGCCAGCAGCCAAGGGTCGCGCCTAGCGACAGATACGCAGTATTTT.

The table lists this clone with a few counts. The V call is TRBV3-1 (or the pseudogene TRBV3-2), the J call TRBJ1-5; D is unclear. The V end was cut by 6 bases, the J end by 6 bases, with 12 bases between. This CDR3 has 13 residues. Germline lookup yields CDR1 LGHDT and CDR2 YNNKEL (reference sequence). The CDR3: CASSRMVGQPQHF. The CDR3 DNA follows: TGTGCCAGCAGTCGAATGGTTGGTCAGCCCCAGCATTTT.

This clone came up once. The gene calls are TRBV27 and TRBJ2-1; 10 nucleotides agree with TRBD1. This CDR3 has 19 amino acids. The germline V gene has CDR1 MNHEY and CDR2 SMNVEV (reference sequence). Losses at the gene ends were 7 bases for V and 9 bases for J; bases not matched to a gene: 24. CDR3 DNA: TGTGCCAGCAAAAGGCCCCAGACAGGGGGCTATAGCAGGATTAGTGAGCAGTTCTTC. Residues: CASKRPQTGGYSRISEQFF.

The chain links TRBV19 to TRBJ2-2; D is possibly TRBD1 or TRBD2 (7 bases each). V gave up 3 bases and J gave up 5 bases, with 13 bases separating them. This CDR3 is built from 15 residues. Per the germline V gene, CDR1 is LNHDA and CDR2 is SQIVND (reference sequence). The CDR3 DNA sequence: TGTGCCAGTAGTATCGGGCAGGGGGGGACCGGGGAGCTGTTTTTT. Residues: CASSIGQGGTGELFF.

The V call is TRBV25-1, the J call TRBJ2-7, with 9 bases identical to TRBD2. J gave up 1 base and V 8 bases, and 6 bases lay outside the gene matches. The germline V gene has CDR1 MGHDK and CDR2 SYGVNS. This CDR3 comprises 14 residues. CDR3 sequence: CASAGGGRSYEQYF. DNA of the CDR3: TGTGCCAGCGCGGGGGGGGGCCGATCCTACGAGCAGTACTTC.

The chain is built from TRBV30 and TRBJ1-1, with D unclear. Germline CDR1 and CDR2: GTSNPN and SVGIG (reference sequence). This CDR3 has 13 amino acids. V lost 3 bases and J lost 0, with 8 bases in between. The CDR3 bases are TGTGCCTGGAGCAGTGGGATGAACACTGAAGCTTTCTTT. Translated: CAWSSGMNTEAFF.

This chain joins TRBV6-5 and TRBJ1-2; 7 bases agree with TRBD1. The CDR3 contains 13 residues. Germline values: CDR1 MNHEY, CDR2 SVGAGI. With V trimmed by 6 bases and J by 3 bases, 4 bases remained unmatched. For the CDR3, the DNA is TGTGCCAGCAGGCGCGGGACAGACTATGGCTACACCTTC. Protein product: CASRRGTDYGYTF.

The chain joins TRBV6-2 or TRBV6-3 to TRBJ1-5; perhaps TRBD1 as D (6 bases). Trimming left V 4 bases short and J 6 bases short, with 16 bases between. CDR1 and CDR2 from the germline V gene are MNHEY and SVGEGT. The CDR3 length is 15 residues. CDR3 residues: CASSWTQGWSQPQHF. CDR3 nucleotide sequence: TGTGCCAGCAGTTGGACACAGGGTTGGAGTCAGCCCCAGCATTTT.

The chain carries TRBV18 and TRBJ2-1; D remains ambiguous. Germline loops: CDR1 KGHSH, CDR2 LQKENI. This CDR3 spans 13 amino acids. Trimming took off 3 bases at V and 4 bases at J, with 7 bases between the two ends. The CDR3 nucleotides are TGTGCCAGCTCACCGGCGATATACAATGAGCAGTTCTTC. This sequence encodes CASSPAIYNEQFF. Looking up the rest from reference TRBV18 and TRBJ2-1 gives the full variable domain: NAGVMQNPRHLVRRRGQEARLRCSPMKGHSHVYWYRQLPEEGLKFMVYLQKENIIDESGMPKERFSAEFPKEGPSILRIQQVVRGDSAAYFCASSPAIYNEQFFGPGTRLTVL.

The rearrangement joins TRBV30 to TRBJ1-1; D not certain. CDR1 GTSNPN and CDR2 SVGIG come from the germline V gene (reference sequence). This CDR3 has 13 residues. Deletions cut 0 bases from V and 5 bases from J, with 10 bases between. CDR3 residues: CAWSVDMRTEAFF. The CDR3 region has the DNA TGTGCCTGGAGTGTAGACATGAGAACTGAAGCTTTCTTT. Full variable domain (outside the CDR3, taken from reference TRBV30 and TRBJ1-1): SQTIHQWPATLVQPVGSPLSLECTVEGTSNPNLYWYRQAAGRGLQLLFYSVGIGQISSEVPQNLSASRPQDRQFILSSKKLLLSDSGFYLCAWSVDMRTEAFFGQGTRLTVV.

The chain links TRBV15 to TRBJ2-7; D ambiguous. CDR3 length equals 17 residues. Trimming stripped 3 bases from V and 1 base from J, with 19 bases between. Germline CDR1 reads LNHNV; CDR2 reads YYDKDF (reference sequence). Written as DNA, the CDR3 is TGTGCCACCAGCAGGCTCCCGGCTGCCGTAGGGTCCTACGAGCAGTACTTC. Translating it yields CATSRLPAAVGSYEQYF.

V and J are TRBV18 and TRBJ1-6, with TRBD1 identical over 11 bases. The CDR3 consists of 18 residues. Germline CDR1 reads KGHSH; CDR2 reads LQKENI. The V segment lost 4 bases and the J segment 5 bases; nucleotides outside the gene matches: 10. CDR3 nucleotides: TGTGCCAGCTCACAGGGTATCCCGGGACAGGGGGATAATTCACCCCTCCACTTT. Its translation: CASSQGIPGQGDNSPLHF.

This chain uses TRBV30 with TRBJ1-4; D may be TRBD1 (5 bases). The V gene lost 0 bases and the J gene lost 4 bases, with 24 bases spanning the gap. This CDR3 is 19 amino acids long. Germline V gene lookup returns CDR1 GTSNPN and CDR2 SVGIG (reference sequence). CDR3 nucleotides: TGTGCCTGGAGTGTATTGGTTTCGGGGCCCTCCTCATTTAATGAAAAACTGTTTTTT. It encodes CAWSVLVSGPSSFNEKLFF.

The chain is built from TRBV5-1 and TRBJ2-3; D is perhaps TRBD2 (6 bases). CDR3 length: 15 residues. V shed 4 bases and J shed 2 bases, with 14 bases lying between them. Germline V gives CDR1 SGHRS, CDR2 YFSETQ. As DNA, the CDR3 is TGCGCCAGCAGCAAGACTAGACCCTCCACAGATACGCAGTATTTT. Protein: CASSKTRPSTDTQYF.

CDR3 residues: CASSPRQGTEAFF. The CDR3 DNA follows: TGTGCCAGCAGTCCAAGGCAGGGCACTGAAGCTTTCTTT. This chain connects TRBV6-5 to TRBJ1-1, with D tentatively TRBD1 (5 bases). Germline CDR1 MNHEY, CDR2 SVGAGI. Trimming took 5 bases from V and 4 from J, leaving 11 bases between them. The length of the CDR3 is 13 residues.

The rearrangement links TRBV6-5 to TRBJ1-5; unclear D gene. Germline lookup yields CDR1 MNHEY and CDR2 SVGAGI. CDR3 length: 15 amino acids. Trimming left V 7 bases short and J 3 bases short, with 16 bases between. DNA for the CDR3: TGTGCCAGCACCTTACGGATCGGGAACAATCAGCCCCAGCATTTT. Translation gives CASTLRIGNNQPQHF.

The V and J genes are TRBV9 and TRBJ1-3; D gene uncertain. There are 15 residues in the CDR3. Germline values: CDR1 SGDLS, CDR2 YYNGEE. Trimming left V 3 bases short and J 0 bases short, with 10 bases between. The CDR3 spells CASSGRHLSGNTIYF. Here the CDR3 DNA reads TGTGCCAGCAGCGGGAGACACCTCTCTGGAAACACCATATATTTT.

The chain recombines TRBV18 with TRBJ1-5; TRBD1 is a possible D gene (5 bases). Trimming took off 6 bases at V and 11 bases at J, with 14 bases between the two ends. Germline lookup yields CDR1 KGHSH and CDR2 LQKENI. The CDR3 extends over 12 amino acids. The CDR3 region is CASSGTGSSQHF. The CDR3, as DNA: TGTGCCAGCTCGGGGACGGGCTCGTCCCAGCATTTT.

V usage is TRBV2 and J usage is TRBJ2-1; the D gene could be TRBD1 or TRBD2 (5 bases each). Looked up from germline, CDR1 is SNHLY and CDR2 is FYNNEI. The CDR3 has 15 amino acids. V shed 8 bases and J shed 5 bases, with 19 bases lying between them. The CDR3 loop is CASRPYFGADNEQFF. The CDR3, as DNA: TGTGCCAGCCGGCCGTATTTCGGGGCAGACAATGAGCAGTTCTTC.

This sequence joins TRBV24-1 and TRBJ1-2; 10 nucleotides line up with TRBD1. This CDR3 is built from 16 residues. The V gene end was trimmed by 3 bases and the J gene end by 5 bases; junction bases not matched to a gene: 8. Per germline, CDR1 KGHDR and CDR2 SFDVKD. This chain's CDR3 is CATSDPQGTGDYGYTF. The CDR3 DNA reads TGTGCCACCAGTGATCCCCAAGGGACAGGGGATTATGGCTACACCTTC.

V and J are TRBV3-1 (or the pseudogene TRBV3-2) and TRBJ2-1; 8 nucleotides align to TRBD2. Trimming took 4 bases from V and 7 from J; bases not matched to a gene: 12. CDR1 is LGHDT and CDR2 is YNNKEL in the germline V gene (reference sequence). The CDR3 loop spans 16 amino acids. CDR3 protein: CASSPPTAGDRNEQFF. CDR3 nucleotide sequence: TGTGCCAGCAGCCCGCCGACAGCGGGAGATAGGAATGAGCAGTTCTTC.

The chain carries TRBV19 and TRBJ2-5; 9 bases align to TRBD2. CDR3 length equals 16 residues. Germline V gene lookup returns CDR1 LNHDA and CDR2 SQIVND (reference sequence). Unmatched junction bases numbered 11, after V lost 4 bases and J lost 5 bases. The chain's CDR3 is CASSTASGASGETQYF. CDR3 DNA: TGTGCCAGTAGTACGGCTAGCGGGGCCTCGGGGGAGACCCAGTACTTC.

There are a few counts of this clone. Written as DNA, the CDR3 is TGCGCCAGCAGCCGGGACAGGGATAATGAGCAGTACTTC. Translating gives CASSRDRDNEQYF. The rearrangement uses TRBV5-1 and TRBJ2-7; 9 bases line up with TRBD1. Germline CDR1 and CDR2: SGHRS and YFSETQ. After removal of 4 bases from V and 7 bases from J, the junction contained 6 bases not matched to a gene. The CDR3 spans 13 residues.

This chain links TRBV9 with TRBJ2-6; weak D call: TRBD1 (5 bases). V was pared by 3 bases and J by 0 bases, with 31 bases between. This CDR3 has 23 residues. CDR1 is SGDLS, CDR2 YYNGEE, per germline. As DNA, the CDR3 is TGTGCCAGCAGCGCGTACTCAAAGGACATCCCCTTCCGAAAGAGCTCTGGGGCCAACGTCCTGACTTTC. This codes for CASSAYSKDIPFRKSSGANVLTF.

The chain uses TRBV7-2 and TRBJ2-2, with 9 bases lining up with TRBD1. Germline V lookup: CDR1 SGHTA, CDR2 FQGNSA. V was pared by 5 bases and J by 5 bases, with 12 bases of the junction left unmatched. This CDR3 spans 17 amino acids. CDR3 coding DNA: TGTGCCAGCAGCGCAACTGTGGGACAGGGTCCTACCGGGGAGCTGTTTTTT. Translation gives CASSATVGQGPTGELFF.

The V gene is TRBV7-2, the J gene TRBJ2-5, with D hard to call. Germline V gene data show CDR1 as SGHTA and CDR2 as FQGNSA. V was cut by 5 bases and J by 2 bases, with 12 bases left in between. The CDR3 extends over 14 amino acids. DNA for the CDR3: TGTGCCAGCAGCCCGACCGTGGGGCAAGAGACCCAGTACTTC. Protein product: CASSPTVGQETQYF.

The rearrangement joins TRBV20-1 to TRBJ1-4, with D possibly matching TRBD1 (5 bases). Germline CDR1 DFQATT, CDR2 SNEGSKA (reference sequence). The CDR3 extends over 11 amino acids. Trimming removed 6 bases at V and 10 bases at J, with 12 bases between. The CDR3 protein is CSAAGGGKLFF. The CDR3 region has the DNA TGCAGTGCCGCCGGGGGAGGAAAACTGTTTTTT.